Given below is one TCR beta chain in context. The antigen remains undetermined. The data were taken from a study of blood T cells in healthy people across ages. Total RNA amounts of at least 5 micrograms were extracted per sample. V lost 5 bases, J lost 1 base, and 12 bases lay in between. Germline V lookup: CDR1 SEHNR, CDR2 FQNEAQ (reference sequence). CDR3 length: 14 residues. Study-level results: Naive T cell percentage strongly correlated with TCR beta diversity. More naive CD4+ cells and higher diversity were found in long-lived than in aged donors.

Together with a sample-barcoded 5' primer, a J-beta primer mix was included in a second PCR lasting roughly 7 to 11 cycles. A single record per CDR3 protein comes from TCRdb applying MiXCR to the 5' RACE reads. The table lists 1.5 million to 2 million distinct CDR3 sequences, approximately 50% of them singletons, with around 2.1% in the top ten. J is TRBJ2-7 and V is TRBV7-9; D is possibly TRBD1 (6 bases). The receptor comes from a woman in her 40s in good health. The sequencing sample was made of blood. As DNA, the CDR3 is TGTGCCAGCAGCCAATACGGGACATCCTACGAGCAGTACTTC. This codes for CASSQYGTSYEQYF.